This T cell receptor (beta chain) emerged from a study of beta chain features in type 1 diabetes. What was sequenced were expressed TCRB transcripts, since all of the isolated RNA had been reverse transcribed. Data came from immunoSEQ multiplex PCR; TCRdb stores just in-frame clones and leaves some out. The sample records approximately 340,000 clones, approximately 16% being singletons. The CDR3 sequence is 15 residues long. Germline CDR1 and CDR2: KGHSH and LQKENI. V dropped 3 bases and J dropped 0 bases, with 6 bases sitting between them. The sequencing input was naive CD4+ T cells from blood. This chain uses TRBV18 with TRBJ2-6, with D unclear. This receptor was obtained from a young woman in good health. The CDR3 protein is CASSPEYSGANVLTF. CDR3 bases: TGTGCCAGCTCACCGGAGTACTCTGGGGCCAACGTCCTGACTTTC.